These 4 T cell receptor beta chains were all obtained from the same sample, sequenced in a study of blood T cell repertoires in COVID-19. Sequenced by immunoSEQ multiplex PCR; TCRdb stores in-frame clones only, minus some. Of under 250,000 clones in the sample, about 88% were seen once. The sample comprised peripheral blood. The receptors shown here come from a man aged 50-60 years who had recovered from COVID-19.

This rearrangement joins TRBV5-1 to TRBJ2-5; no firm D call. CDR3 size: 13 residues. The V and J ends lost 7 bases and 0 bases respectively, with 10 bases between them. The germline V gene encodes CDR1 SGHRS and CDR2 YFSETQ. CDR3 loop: CASRYTHQETQYF. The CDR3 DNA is TGCGCCAGCCGATATACACACCAAGAGACCCAGTACTTC. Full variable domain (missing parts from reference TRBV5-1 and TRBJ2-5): KAGVTQTPRYLIKTRGQQVTLSCSPISGHRSVSWYQQTPGQGLQFLFEYFSETQRNKGNFPGRFSGRQFSNSRSEMNVSTLELGDSALYLCASRYTHQETQYFGPGTRLLVL.

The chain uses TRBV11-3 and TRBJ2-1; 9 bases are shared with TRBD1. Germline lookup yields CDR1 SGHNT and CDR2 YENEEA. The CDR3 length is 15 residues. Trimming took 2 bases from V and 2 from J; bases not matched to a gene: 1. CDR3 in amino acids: CASSLTGGAYNEQFF. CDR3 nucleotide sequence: TGTGCCAGCAGCTTAACAGGGGGCGCCTACAATGAGCAGTTCTTC. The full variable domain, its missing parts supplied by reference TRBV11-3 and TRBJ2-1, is EAGVVQSPRYKIIEKKQPVAFWCNPISGHNTLYWYLQNLGQGPELLIRYENEEAVDDSQLPKDRFSAERLKGVDSTLKIQPAELGDSAVYLCASSLTGGAYNEQFFGPGTRLTVL.

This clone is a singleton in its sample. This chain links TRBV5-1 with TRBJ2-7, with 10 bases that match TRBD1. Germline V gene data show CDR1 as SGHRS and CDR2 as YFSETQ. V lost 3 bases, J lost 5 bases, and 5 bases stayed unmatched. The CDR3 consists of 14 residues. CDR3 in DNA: TGCGCCAGCAGCTCTCGGACAGGGGGGCACGAGCAGTACTTC. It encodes CASSSRTGGHEQYF.

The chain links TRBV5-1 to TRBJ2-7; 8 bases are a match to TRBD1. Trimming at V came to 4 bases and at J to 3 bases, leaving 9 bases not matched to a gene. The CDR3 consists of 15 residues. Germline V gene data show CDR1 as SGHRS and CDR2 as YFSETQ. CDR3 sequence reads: CASSPGQGLYYEQYF. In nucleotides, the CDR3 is TGCGCCAGCAGCCCCGGACAGGGATTATACTACGAGCAGTACTTC.